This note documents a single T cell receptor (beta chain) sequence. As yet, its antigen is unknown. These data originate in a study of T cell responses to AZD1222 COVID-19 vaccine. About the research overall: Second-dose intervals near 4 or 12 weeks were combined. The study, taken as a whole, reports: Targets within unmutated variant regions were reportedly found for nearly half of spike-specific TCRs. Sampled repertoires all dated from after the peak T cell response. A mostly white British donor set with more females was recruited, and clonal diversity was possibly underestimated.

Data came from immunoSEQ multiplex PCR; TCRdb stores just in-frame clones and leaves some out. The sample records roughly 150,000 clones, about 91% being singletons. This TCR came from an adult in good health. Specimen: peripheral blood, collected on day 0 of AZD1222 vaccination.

This CDR3 reads CASTRDRGQGDTQYF. Written as DNA, the CDR3 is TGTGCCAGCACTCGGGACAGGGGGCAGGGAGATACGCAGTATTTT. The gene calls are TRBV2 and TRBJ2-3; 12 nucleotides match TRBD1. The germline gives CDR1 SNHLY, CDR2 FYNNEI. The CDR3 totals 15 residues. With 7 bases clipped from V and 5 bases from J, the junction kept 7 bases outside the gene matches.